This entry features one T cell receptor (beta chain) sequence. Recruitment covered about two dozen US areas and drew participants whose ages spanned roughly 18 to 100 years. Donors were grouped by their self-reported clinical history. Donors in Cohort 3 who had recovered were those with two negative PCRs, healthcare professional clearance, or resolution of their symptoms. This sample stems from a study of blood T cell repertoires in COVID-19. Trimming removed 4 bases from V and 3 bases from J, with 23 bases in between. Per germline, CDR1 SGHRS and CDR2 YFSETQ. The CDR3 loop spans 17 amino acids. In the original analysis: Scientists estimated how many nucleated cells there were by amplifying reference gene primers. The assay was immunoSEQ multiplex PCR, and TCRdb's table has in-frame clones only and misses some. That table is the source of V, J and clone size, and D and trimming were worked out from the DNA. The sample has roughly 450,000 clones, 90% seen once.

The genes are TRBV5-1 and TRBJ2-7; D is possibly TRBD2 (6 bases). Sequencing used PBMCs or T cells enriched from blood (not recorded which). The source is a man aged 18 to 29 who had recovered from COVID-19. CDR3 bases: TGCGCCAGCAGCCATCCCGACAGCGGGCAGGGAATCTACGAGCAGTACTTC. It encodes CASSHPDSGQGIYEQYF.